Listed below are T cell receptor beta chains from one sample, sequenced in a study of blood T cell repertoires in COVID-19. Libraries were prepared by immunoSEQ multiplex PCR; TCRdb keeps only in-frame clonotypes and omits some of them. The table lists more than 85,000 clones, roughly 80% of them singletons, with nearly 25% in the top ten. The material sequenced was peripheral blood. These receptors all stem from an elderly man with active or convalescent COVID-19. CDR3s include the opening cysteine and the closing phenylalanine or tryptophan. The order of the fields is J gene, V gene, clone size, D gene, CDR3 protein, CDR3 DNA. D genes are given only for firm matches. Clone size is not always given. Where it is, it says once, few, many or a class for expanded clones.

>TRBJ2-3|TRBV10-2|.|TRBD2
CASSEASGSFPRGTQYF
TGCGCCAGCAGTGAAGCAAGCGGGAGCTTTCCTCGGGGTACGCAGTATTTT
>TRBJ1-6|TRBV6-5|.|.
CASSYGGADDSPLHF
TGTGCCAGCAGTTACGGAGGGGCAGACGATTCACCCCTCCACTTT
>TRBJ1-5|TRBV19|.|TRBD1
CASTDPGGQPQHF
TGTGCCAGTACAGATCCAGGGGGCCAGCCCCAGCATTTT
>TRBJ1-4|TRBV5-8|.|.
CASSLSGSNEKLFF
TGTGCCAGCAGCTTGTCCGGGTCTAATGAAAAACTGTTTTTT
>TRBJ2-7|TRBV6-6|.|.
CASSLRRQAGSYEQYF
TGTGCCAGCAGTTTAAGGAGACAGGCAGGCTCCTACGAGCAGTACTTC
>TRBJ2-2|TRBV7-3|.|.
CASSLIKGMATGELFF
TGTGCCAGCAGCTTAATTAAGGGGATGGCCACCGGGGAGCTGTTTTTT
>TRBJ1-5|TRBV7-9|once|.
CASSLLGRDDSNQPQHF
TGTGCCAGCAGCTTACTTGGCAGGGATGATAGCAATCAGCCCCAGCATTTT
>TRBJ1-6|TRBV7-9|.|TRBD1
CASSLVVGTGIQPLHF
TGTGCCAGCAGCTTAGTTGTCGGGACAGGTATACAACCCCTCCACTTT
>TRBJ2-1|TRBV19|once|TRBD2
CASSTPGLAGIEQFF
TGTGCCAGTAGTACGCCGGGACTAGCGGGGATAGAGCAGTTCTTC
>TRBJ1-5|TRBV5-1|.|.
CASSFDTSNQPQHF
TGCGCCAGCAGCTTTGACACTAGCAATCAGCCCCAGCATTTT
>TRBJ2-1|TRBV7-9|.|TRBD1
CASSGTGGNEQFF
TGTGCCAGCAGCGGGACAGGGGGAAATGAGCAGTTCTTC
>TRBJ1-6|TRBV9|.|.
CASSVEAGFRHSPLHF
TGTGCCAGCAGCGTAGAGGCAGGGTTTAGACACTCACCCCTCCACTTT
>TRBJ1-2|TRBV6-1|few|.
CASSEEGVLF
TGTGCCAGCAGTGAGGAGGGAGTGCTCTTC
>TRBJ1-1|TRBV9|.|.
CASSVRGSSEGAFF
TGTGCCAGCAGCGTACGGGGATCGAGTGAAGGAGCTTTCTTT
>TRBJ2-5|TRBV6-5|.|.
CASLAWETQYF
TGTGCCAGCTTAGCGTGGGAGACCCAGTACTTC
>TRBJ2-1|TRBV7-8|.|TRBD1
CASSLRQGRSEQFF
TGTGCCAGCAGCCTTCGACAGGGAAGGAGTGAGCAGTTCTTC
>TRBJ2-1|TRBV19|.|TRBD1
CASKETGDGEQFF
TGTGCCAGTAAGGAGACAGGGGACGGGGAGCAGTTCTTC
>TRBJ1-1|TRBV10-3|.|TRBD1
CAISEWDREGTEAFF
TGTGCCATCAGTGAGTGGGACAGGGAGGGGACTGAAGCCTTCTTT
>TRBJ1-2|TRBV6-5|.|TRBD1
CASSYTTGGGYGYTF
TGTGCCAGCAGTTACACGACAGGGGGCGGCTATGGCTACACCTTC
>TRBJ1-4|TRBV15|once|TRBD1
CATSEGASTNEKLFF
TGTGCCACCAGCGAGGGGGCGTCGACTAATGAAAAACTGTTTTTT
>TRBJ2-7|TRBV6-6|.|TRBD1
CASRDRALLEQYF
TGTGCCAGCCGGGACAGGGCCCTTTTGGAGCAGTACTTC
>TRBJ2-1|TRBV18|.|.
CASSPVKGSSSYNEQFF
TGTGCCAGCTCGCCAGTCAAGGGGTCGAGCTCCTACAATGAGCAGTTCTTC
>TRBJ1-5|TRBV29-1|.|TRBD1
CSVTQGGRDQPQHF
TGCAGCGTTACCCAGGGGGGTAGGGATCAGCCCCAGCATTTT
>TRBJ2-1|TRBV18|.|.
CASSPPVGHSYNEQFF
TGTGCCAGCTCACCACCGGTGGGGCACTCCTACAATGAGCAGTTCTTC
>TRBJ2-3|TRBV29-1|.|TRBD2
CSVEDPLAGEDTQYF
TGCAGCGTTGAAGATCCCTTGGCGGGGGAAGATACGCAGTATTTT
>TRBJ2-7|TRBV9|.|.
CASSGLSYEQYF
TGTGCCAGCAGCGGCCTATCCTACGAGCAGTACTTC